This T cell receptor beta chain was captured in a study of T cell responses to AZD1222 COVID-19 vaccine. Findings and caveats of the study: When two AZD1222 doses had been given, Spike-specific TCR breadth and depth rose. After the peak T cell response, and only then, were repertoires sampled. Donors were mostly white British, more females; clonal diversity possibly underestimated. Nearly half of spike-specific TCRs reportedly target unmutated variant regions.

The data were produced by immunoSEQ multiplex PCR, yet TCRdb's version contains in-frame clones alone and is incomplete. The sample consists of roughly 100,000 clones, around 89% of them appearing once. There are 16 residues in the CDR3. Germline CDR1 is LGHNA and CDR2 is YNFKEQ. Losses at the gene ends were 0 bases for V and 5 bases for J; bases not matched to a gene: 6. For this clone: No antigen is known for it.

Sequences were derived from peripheral blood, sampled on day 0 of AZD1222 vaccination. This sequence was found in an adult in good health. This sequence joins TRBV4-2 and TRBJ2-2; TRBD1 matches at 7 bases. CDR3 residues: CASSQDRGGRTGELFF. The CDR3 nucleotides are TGTGCCAGCAGCCAAGATCGAGGGGGCCGAACCGGGGAGCTGTTTTTT.